The 11 T cell receptor beta chains below were found in one sample sequenced in a study of blood T cell repertoires in COVID-19. TCRdb's copy holds only in-frame clones and misses some; the assay was immunoSEQ multiplex PCR. The data hold fewer than 80,000 clones, with roughly 86% observed a single time. What was sequenced was peripheral blood. The receptors here all came from a man aged 65-85 years with acute or convalescent COVID-19.

The chain uses TRBV2 and TRBJ2-1; 10 nucleotides match TRBD2. Germline V gives CDR1 SNHLY, CDR2 FYNNEI. J lost 7 bases, V lost 6 bases, and 12 bases had no gene match. The length of the CDR3 is 16 residues. CDR3 amino acids: CASSYGTSAGRNEQFF. CDR3 bases: TGTGCCAGCAGCTACGGGACTAGCGCCGGAAGGAATGAGCAGTTCTTC.

The V call is TRBV5-1, the J call TRBJ2-5, with 11 nucleotides matching TRBD1. Trimming at V came to 4 bases and at J to 2 bases, leaving 10 bases not matched to a gene. The CDR3 contains 17 residues. Germline CDR1 reads SGHRS; CDR2 reads YFSETQ. The CDR3 sequence is CASSPPLGQGVQETQYF. The CDR3 bases are TGCGCCAGCAGCCCGCCCCTGGGACAGGGGGTTCAAGAGACCCAGTACTTC.

Here the CDR3 reads CSVGKGQGIHEQYF. The CDR3 nucleotides read TGCAGCGTTGGGAAGGGGCAGGGAATACACGAGCAGTACTTC. V gene TRBV29-1 combines with J gene TRBJ2-7; D is perhaps TRBD1 (5 bases). The CDR3 is 14 amino acids. V was shortened by 4 bases and J by 5 bases, with 18 bases between the two germline ends. Germline CDR1 and CDR2: SQVTM and ANQGSEA.

The CDR3 nucleotides read TGTGCCACCAGTACACCTAACACCGGGGAGCTGTTTTTT. Translated: CATSTPNTGELFF. The rearrangement uses TRBV24-1 and TRBJ2-2; D remains unclear. There are 13 residues in the CDR3. The germline V gene encodes CDR1 KGHDR and CDR2 SFDVKD. V shed 6 bases and J shed 2 bases, with 6 bases lying between them.

The chain is built from TRBV2 and TRBJ2-7, with D maybe TRBD2 (5 bases). Germline V lookup: CDR1 SNHLY, CDR2 FYNNEI. V was shortened by 8 bases and J by 1 base, with 15 bases between the two germline ends. CDR3 size: 14 residues. The CDR3 DNA is TGTGCCAGCTGCCCGTACAGCGGTTCCTACGAGCAGTACTTC. It encodes CASCPYSGSYEQYF.

The chain combines TRBV5-4 with TRBJ2-5, with D tentatively TRBD1 (6 bases). V was cut by 5 bases and J by 0 bases, with 14 bases left in between. The CDR3 covers 15 residues. Germline V gene data show CDR1 as SGHNT and CDR2 as YYREEE (reference sequence). The CDR3 region has the DNA TGTGCCAGCAGGGACGGGACAATGTACCAAGAGACCCAGTACTTC. Translating it yields CASRDGTMYQETQYF.

The gene calls are TRBV4-1 and TRBJ2-2; 9 nucleotides agree with TRBD2. Per the germline V gene, CDR1 is MGHRA and CDR2 is YSYEKL. V was pared by 3 bases and J by 4 bases, with 6 bases of the junction left unmatched. CDR3 length: 16 amino acids. The CDR3: CASSQGSGRGTGELFF. In nucleotides, the CDR3 is TGCGCCAGCAGCCAGGGTAGCGGGAGAGGCACCGGGGAGCTGTTTTTT.

J is TRBJ2-7 and V is TRBV27, with D possibly matching TRBD1 (6 bases). V was trimmed by 3 bases and J by 7 bases, leaving 13 bases between them. Germline V CDR1 and CDR2: MNHEY, SMNVEV (reference sequence). The length of the CDR3 is 13 residues. This CDR3 is CASSFPGVGEQYF. The CDR3 region has the DNA TGTGCCAGCAGTTTCCCAGGGGTGGGAGAGCAGTACTTC.

The chain uses TRBV29-1 and TRBJ1-1, with D uncertain. The CDR3 is 12 amino acids. Germline CDR1 and CDR2: SQVTM and ANQGSEA. V lost 2 bases and J lost 4, with 8 bases in between. In nucleotides, the CDR3 is TGCAGCGTTGAATCGGGAGGCACTGAAGCTTTCTTT. As protein: CSVESGGTEAFF.

The J gene is TRBJ2-6, the V gene TRBV28, with a tentative D call TRBD1 (5 bases). Germline CDR1 reads MDHEN; CDR2 reads SYDVKM. The V gene lost 6 bases and the J gene lost 0 bases, with 12 bases spanning the gap. This CDR3 spans 16 amino acids. CDR3 residues: CASSSTGRSGANVLTF. CDR3 DNA sequence: TGTGCCAGCAGCTCTACAGGTCGCTCTGGGGCCAACGTCCTGACTTTC.

CDR3 residues: CASNSQGRFSNQPQHF. The CDR3 DNA reads as TGTGCCAGCAACTCTCAGGGGAGATTTAGCAATCAGCCCCAGCATTTT. The chain employs TRBV28 and TRBJ1-5, with D maybe TRBD1 (6 bases). The V end was cut by 7 bases, the J end by 0 bases, with 16 bases between. The germline V gene encodes CDR1 MDHEN and CDR2 SYDVKM. The CDR3 extends over 16 amino acids.